A selection of T cell receptor beta chains follows, all from one sample in a study of pediatric ulcerative colitis. Measured with immunoSEQ multiplex PCR; TCRdb has only the in-frame clones, and not every one. The table shows tens of thousands of clones, with around 64% occurring only once. Sequenced sample: gut tissue. These receptors came from a boy younger than 18 with severe ulcerative colitis. CDR3s include the opening cysteine and the closing phenylalanine or tryptophan. D genes are given only for firm matches.

cdr3_length d_call j_call v_call cdr3_aa
14 TRBD1 TRBJ1-1 TRBV6-6 CASGTGVRNTEAFF
11 . TRBJ2-5 TRBV28 CASRTQETQYF
15 TRBD1 TRBJ1-1 TRBV19 CASRTQGVLNTEAFF
15 TRBD1 TRBJ2-1 TRBV28 CASRTGQGLFGEQFF
14 . TRBJ1-5 TRBV19 CASSIKISNQPQHF
15 TRBD1 TRBJ2-2 TRBV15 CATSRGTVNTGELFF
13 TRBD1 TRBJ2-7 TRBV6-6 CASSYGTDGEQYF
14 TRBD1 TRBJ2-1 TRBV30 CAWSVPGQYNEQFF
15 TRBD1 TRBJ2-7 TRBV27 CASGDTGGPAYEQYF
12 . TRBJ2-7 TRBV5-8 CASSPSLGEQYF
16 . TRBJ1-6 TRBV6-1 CASSEVLGVGNSPLHF
10 . TRBJ2-3 TRBV7-9 CASSSDTQYF
16 TRBD2 TRBJ2-1 TRBV27 CASSHSGGASYNEQFF
15 . TRBJ2-5 TRBV7-2 CASSRTSANKETQYF
13 . TRBJ2-2 TRBV30 CAWRGPGTGELFF
15 TRBD2 TRBJ2-3 TRBV2 CASTDPGLAPDTQYF
11 . TRBJ2-3 TRBV5-1 CASRGGDTQYF
15 . TRBJ1-4 TRBV7-9 CASSPTGAFGEKLFF
15 . TRBJ1-3 TRBV7-8 CASSLSGITGNTIYF
15 . TRBJ1-2 TRBV9 CASSAPGRELYGYTF
14 TRBD2 TRBJ2-7 TRBV11-2 CASSLASGLTEQYF
15 . TRBJ1-1 TRBV5-1 CASSLGRVRDVEAFF
16 TRBD2 TRBJ2-7 TRBV9 CASSVAPTSGGYEQYF
14 . TRBJ1-2 TRBV13 CASSSRHERLVYTF
12 . TRBJ1-2 TRBV19 CASKSDSYGYTF
15 . TRBJ1-2 TRBV5-6 CASSLGQGILIGYTF